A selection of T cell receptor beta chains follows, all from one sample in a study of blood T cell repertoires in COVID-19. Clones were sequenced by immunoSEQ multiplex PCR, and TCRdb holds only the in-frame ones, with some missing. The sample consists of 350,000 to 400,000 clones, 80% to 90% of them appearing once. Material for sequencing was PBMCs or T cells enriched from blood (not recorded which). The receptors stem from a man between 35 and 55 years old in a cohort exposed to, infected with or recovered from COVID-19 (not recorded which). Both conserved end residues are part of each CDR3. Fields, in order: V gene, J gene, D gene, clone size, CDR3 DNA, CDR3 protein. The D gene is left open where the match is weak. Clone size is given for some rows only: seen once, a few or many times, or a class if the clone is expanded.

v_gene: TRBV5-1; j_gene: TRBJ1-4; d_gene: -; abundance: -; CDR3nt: TGCGCCAGCAGCCGAGATGGGCAGGGAGGTGAAAAACTGTTTTTT; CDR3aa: CASSRDGQGGEKLFF
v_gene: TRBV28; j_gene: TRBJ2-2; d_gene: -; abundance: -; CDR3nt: TGTGCCAGCAGTCCTCGCTTGGCGGAGCTGTTTTTT; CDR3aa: CASSPRLAELFF
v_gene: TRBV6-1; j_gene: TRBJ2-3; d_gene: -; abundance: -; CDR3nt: TGTGCCAGCAGTGCCAGGGGGGAGGCGGGCACAGATACGCAGTATTTT; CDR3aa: CASSARGEAGTDTQYF
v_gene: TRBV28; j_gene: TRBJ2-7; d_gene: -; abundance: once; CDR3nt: TGTGCCAGCAGTTCAGGATTCTACGAGCAGTACTTC; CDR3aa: CASSSGFYEQYF
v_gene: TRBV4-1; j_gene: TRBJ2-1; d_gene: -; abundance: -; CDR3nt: TGCGCCAGCAGCCAAGTGTCAGGGCCGCGGAATGAGCAGTTCTTC; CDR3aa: CASSQVSGPRNEQFF
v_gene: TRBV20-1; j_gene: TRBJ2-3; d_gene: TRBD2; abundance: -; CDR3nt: TGCAGTGCTAGTCCCAGCGGGAGAGGGTATACGCAGTATTTT; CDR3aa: CSASPSGRGYTQYF
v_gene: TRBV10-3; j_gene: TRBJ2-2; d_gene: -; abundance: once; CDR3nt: TGTGCCATCAGTGAAACTAGCCCGAACACCGGGGAGCTGTTTTTT; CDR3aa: CAISETSPNTGELFF
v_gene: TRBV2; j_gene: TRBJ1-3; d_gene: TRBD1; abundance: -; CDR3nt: TGTGCCAGCAAAGGGGACAGCCAGATCTTTGGAAACACCATATATTTT; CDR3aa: CASKGDSQIFGNTIYF
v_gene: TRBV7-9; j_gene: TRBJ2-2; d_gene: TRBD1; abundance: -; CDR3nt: TGTGCCAGCAGCCTTCAAACAGGGGGTCTTGGGGAGCTGTTTTTT; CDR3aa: CASSLQTGGLGELFF
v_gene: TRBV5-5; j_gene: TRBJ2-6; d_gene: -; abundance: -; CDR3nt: TGTGCCAGCAGCTTGTTTAGCTCTGGGGCCAACGTCCTGACTTTC; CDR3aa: CASSLFSSGANVLTF
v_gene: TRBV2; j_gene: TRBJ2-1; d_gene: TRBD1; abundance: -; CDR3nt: TGTGCCAGCAGTGATCTGGGACAGGGGCTAAACAATGAGCAGTTCTTC; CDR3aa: CASSDLGQGLNNEQFF
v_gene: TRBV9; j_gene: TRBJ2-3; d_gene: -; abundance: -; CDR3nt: TGTGCCAGCAGCCAAGCGACTAGTAGCACAGATACGCAGTATTTT; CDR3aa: CASSQATSSTDTQYF
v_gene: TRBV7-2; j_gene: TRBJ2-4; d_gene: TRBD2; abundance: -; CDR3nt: TGTGCCAGCAGTTCACCGGGACTAGCGGGATTAGCCAAAAACATTCAGTACTTC; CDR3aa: CASSSPGLAGLAKNIQYF
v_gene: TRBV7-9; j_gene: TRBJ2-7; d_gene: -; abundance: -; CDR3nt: TGTGCCAGCAGACCGTCAACTGACATGTACGAGCAGTACTTC; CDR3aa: CASRPSTDMYEQYF
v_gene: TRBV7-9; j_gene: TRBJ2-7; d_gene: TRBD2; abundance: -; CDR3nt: TGTGCCACCCTCCCGGGGACTAACTCCTACGAGCAGTACTTC; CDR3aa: CATLPGTNSYEQYF
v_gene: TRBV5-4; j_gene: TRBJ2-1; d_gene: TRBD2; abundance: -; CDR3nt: TGTGCCTCCCCCGCCGGGGCTAGCGGGAGTATGTCCTACAATGAGCAGTTCTTC; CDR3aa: CASPAGASGSMSYNEQFF
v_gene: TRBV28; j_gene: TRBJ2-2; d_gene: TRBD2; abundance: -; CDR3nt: TGTGCCAGCAGTCCCATTCGTCTAGCGGGACTCGGGTGGACCGGGGAGCTGTTTTTT; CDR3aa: CASSPIRLAGLGWTGELFF
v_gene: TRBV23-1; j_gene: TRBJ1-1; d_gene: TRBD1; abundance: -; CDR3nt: TGCGCCAGCAGTCAGTTCCAGGGGGGCGATTTCTTCTCTGAAGCTTTCTTT; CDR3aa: CASSQFQGGDFFSEAFF
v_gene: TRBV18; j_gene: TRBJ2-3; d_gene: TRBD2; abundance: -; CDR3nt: TGTGCCAGCTCGCGACTAGCGGGGGGCACAGATACGCAGTATTTT; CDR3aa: CASSRLAGGTDTQYF
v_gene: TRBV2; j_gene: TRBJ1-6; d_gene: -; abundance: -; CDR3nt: TGTGCCAGCCAGGTGGATTCACCCCTCCACTTT; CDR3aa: CASQVDSPLHF
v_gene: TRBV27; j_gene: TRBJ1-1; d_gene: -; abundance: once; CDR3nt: TGTGCCAGCAGTTTAATAGCGGGGACTGAAGCTTTCTTT; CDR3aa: CASSLIAGTEAFF
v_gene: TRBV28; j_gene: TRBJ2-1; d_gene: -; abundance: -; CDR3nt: TGTGCCAGCAGTTTAGCTAGCGCCAGCTCCTACAATGAGCAGTTCTTC; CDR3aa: CASSLASASSYNEQFF
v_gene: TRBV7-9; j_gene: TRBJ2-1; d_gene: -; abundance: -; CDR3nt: TGTGCCAGCAGCTTGGAAACGGGAGCGGCGTTCTTC; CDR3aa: CASSLETGAAFF
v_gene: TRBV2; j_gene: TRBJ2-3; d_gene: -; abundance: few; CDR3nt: TGTGCCAGCAGTGAGCAGACTAGAATAGATACGCAGTATTTT; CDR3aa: CASSEQTRIDTQYF
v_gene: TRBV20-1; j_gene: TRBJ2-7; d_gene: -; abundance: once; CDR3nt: TGCAGTGCTTCGTATGAGTACGAGCAGTACTTC; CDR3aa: CSASYEYEQYF
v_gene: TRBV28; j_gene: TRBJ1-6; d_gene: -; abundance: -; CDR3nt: TGTGCCAGCAGTTCGAATTCACCCCTCCACTTT; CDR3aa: CASSSNSPLHF
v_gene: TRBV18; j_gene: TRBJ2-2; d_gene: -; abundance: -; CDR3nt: TGTGCCAGCTCACCCTCCAGGCCTGGGAACACCGGGGAGCTGTTTTTT; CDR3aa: CASSPSRPGNTGELFF
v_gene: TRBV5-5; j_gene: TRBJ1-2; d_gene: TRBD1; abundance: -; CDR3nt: TGTGCCAGCAGCCCGACACAGGGGTTGGGCTATGGCTACACCTTC; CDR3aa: CASSPTQGLGYGYTF
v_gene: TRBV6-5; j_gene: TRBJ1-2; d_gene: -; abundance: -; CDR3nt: TGTGCCAGCAGGGCCGACACCTATGGCTACACCTTC; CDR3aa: CASRADTYGYTF